This T cell receptor (beta chain) was recorded in a study of cytomegalovirus exposure and HLA in healthy donors. Researchers ran the PCR with 60 Vbeta and 13 Jbeta primers. Sequencing used immunoSEQ multiplex PCR; TCRdb keeps in-frame clones, though not all of them. The sample holds over 100,000 clones, nearly 70% seen once. The CDR3 length is 16 residues. Germline V CDR1 and CDR2: SQVTM, ANQGSEA. V lost 1 base to trimming and J lost 5 bases; unmatched junction nucleotides: 9. The chain combines TRBV29-1 with TRBJ2-3; 10 positions match TRBD2. The receptor was isolated from a woman between 70 and 85 years old in good health and CMV-seropositive. Source material: PBMCs. CDR3 in amino acids: CSVEATSGASGDTQYF. The CDR3 DNA follows: TGCAGCGTTGAAGCCACTAGCGGGGCCTCGGGAGATACGCAGTATTTT.